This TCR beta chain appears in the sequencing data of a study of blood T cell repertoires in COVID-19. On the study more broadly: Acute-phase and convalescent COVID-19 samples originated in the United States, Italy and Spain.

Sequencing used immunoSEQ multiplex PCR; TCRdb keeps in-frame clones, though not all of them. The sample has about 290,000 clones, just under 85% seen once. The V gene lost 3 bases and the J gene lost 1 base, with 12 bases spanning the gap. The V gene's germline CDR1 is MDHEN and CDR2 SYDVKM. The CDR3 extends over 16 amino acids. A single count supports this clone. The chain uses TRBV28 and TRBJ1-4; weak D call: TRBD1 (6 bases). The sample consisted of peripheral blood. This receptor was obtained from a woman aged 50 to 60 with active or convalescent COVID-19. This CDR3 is CASSFSGVVTNEKLFF. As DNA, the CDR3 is TGTGCCAGCAGTTTTTCAGGGGTTGTAACTAATGAAAAACTGTTTTTT.